This T cell receptor (beta chain) comes out of a study of blood T cell repertoires in COVID-19 (dated by TCRdb to 2018 to 2021). Regarding the study in general: Samples from collaborators originated in the United States, Italy and Spain and spanned both the acute and convalescent phases of COVID-19. The prospective study material was composed of cDNA or gDNA derived from T cells, B-cell-depleted T cells, or PBMCs. HLA class I and class II types, where available, came from metadata supplied by the sample provider rather than from assay-based typing. A freely available public database, intended as a resource for researchers studying the immune response to SARS-CoV-2, is where the repertoires were released. Sample metadata almost always included a de-identified subject ID, COVID-19 status, age in years and sex. Subjects who had been exposed to COVID-19, were actively infected with it, or had recovered from it provided the deeply sampled blood TCRbeta repertoires that made up the dataset. The samples were drawn from the first 160 participants of the ongoing ImmuneRACE study and from some 1,300 subjects provided by 6 global collaborators.

Beyond this particular receptor, the publication reports: The quantity of clinical and demographic metadata differed by source and by participant and was supplied without curation.

Via the germline V gene, CDR1 is SGHAT and CDR2 FQNNGV. Trimming removed 5 bases from V and 1 base from J; the gene matches leave 0 bases unexplained. The CDR3 contains 14 residues, cysteine and phenylalanine counted. This entry keeps only the CDR3 DNA: 42 bases, framed from base 1. The immunoSEQ Assay, a bias-controlled multiplex PCR, was used to amplify TCRbeta CDR3 regions from genomic DNA. Per the authors' processing: Nucleated cell counts per sample were estimated from amplification of reference gene primers within the assay. To quantify the absolute abundance of each unique TCRbeta CDR3 rearrangement, sequence reads were collapsed and filtered. Productive Simpson clonality was computed per sample as the square root of Simpson's diversity index over productive rearrangements. In its TCRdb copy, this immuneACCESS table keeps in-frame sequences only and misses some clones. Where compared with another copy, unresolved V genes explain less than half of these, and the others have no known cause. The V and J calls and clone size come from that table; D and trimming were worked out from the DNA. The sample table records approximately 300,000 clones; 90% of these occur just once. 3.7% of the sample is taken by the ten largest.

Collaborating institutions collected whole blood in K2EDTA tubes following their own protocols. For TCRbeta analysis, collaborators shipped samples in one of three forms: frozen whole blood, isolated PBMCs, or DNA extracted from either of those sample types. A note on this clone: The target of this receptor is not known. One base away there is no much larger clone; base qualities are not given. Other DNA sequences in this sample translate to the same CDR3.

The sample comprised peripheral blood. This TCR came from a woman aged 40 to 49 with acute or convalescent COVID-19. This sequence uses TRBV11-2 and TRBJ1-3; 9 junctional bases match TRBD1. The DNA sequence is as follows: TGTGCCAGCAGCGACAGGGGGTCTGGAAACACCATATATTTT. The resulting protein is CASSDRGSGNTIYF.